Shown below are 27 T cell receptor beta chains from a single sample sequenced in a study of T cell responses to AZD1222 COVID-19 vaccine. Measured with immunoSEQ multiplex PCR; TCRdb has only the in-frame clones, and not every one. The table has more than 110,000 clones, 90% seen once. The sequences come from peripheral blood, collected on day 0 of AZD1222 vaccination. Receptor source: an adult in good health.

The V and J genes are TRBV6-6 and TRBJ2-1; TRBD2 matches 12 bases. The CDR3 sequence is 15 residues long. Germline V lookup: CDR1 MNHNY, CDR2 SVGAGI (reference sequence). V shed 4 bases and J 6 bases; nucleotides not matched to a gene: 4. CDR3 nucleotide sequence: TGTGCCAGCAGTTGGACTAGCGGGGATCTCAATGAGCAGTTCTTC. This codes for CASSWTSGDLNEQFF.

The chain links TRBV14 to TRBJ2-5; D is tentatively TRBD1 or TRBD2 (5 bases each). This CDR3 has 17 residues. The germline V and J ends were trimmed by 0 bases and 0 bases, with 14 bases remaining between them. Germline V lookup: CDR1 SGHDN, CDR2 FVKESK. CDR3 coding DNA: TGTGCCAGCAGCCAAGATCAGGGCTGGGGGTACCAAGAGACCCAGTACTTC. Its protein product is CASSQDQGWGYQETQYF.

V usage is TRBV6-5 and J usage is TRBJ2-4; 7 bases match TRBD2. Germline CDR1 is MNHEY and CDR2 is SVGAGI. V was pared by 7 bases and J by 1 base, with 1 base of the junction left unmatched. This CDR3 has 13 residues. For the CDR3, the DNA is TGTGCCAGCAACGGGGGGGCCAAAAACATTCAGTACTTC. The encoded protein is CASNGGAKNIQYF.

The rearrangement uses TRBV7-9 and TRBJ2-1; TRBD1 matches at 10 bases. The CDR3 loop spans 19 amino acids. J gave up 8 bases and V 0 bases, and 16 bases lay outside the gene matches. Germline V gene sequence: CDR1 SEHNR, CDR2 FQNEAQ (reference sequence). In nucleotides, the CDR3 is TGTGCCAGCAGCTTAGCCCCCGGCGGGGGCCGCGGACAGGGGGATGAGCAGTTCTTC. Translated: CASSLAPGGGRGQGDEQFF.

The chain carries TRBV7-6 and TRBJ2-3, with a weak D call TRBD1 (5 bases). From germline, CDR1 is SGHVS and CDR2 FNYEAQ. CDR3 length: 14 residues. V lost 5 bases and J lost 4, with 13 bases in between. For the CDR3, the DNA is TGTGCCAGCAGCGAGCTGAAGGGGCCAGATACGCAGTATTTT. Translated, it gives CASSELKGPDTQYF.

CDR3 in amino acids: CASSRGGPNQPQHF. Here the CDR3 DNA reads TGTGCCAGCAGCCGGGGGGGCCCCAATCAGCCCCAGCATTTT. This chain connects TRBV21-1 to TRBJ1-5. TRBV21-1 is a pseudogene segment. The CDR3 totals 14 residues.

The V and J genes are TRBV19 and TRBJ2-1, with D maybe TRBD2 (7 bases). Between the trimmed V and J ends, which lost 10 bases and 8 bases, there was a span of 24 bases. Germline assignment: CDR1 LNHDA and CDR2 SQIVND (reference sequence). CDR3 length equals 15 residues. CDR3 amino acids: CATNRGGAEVDEQFF. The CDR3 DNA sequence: TGTGCCACCAATAGGGGGGGGGCCGAGGTTGATGAGCAGTTCTTC.

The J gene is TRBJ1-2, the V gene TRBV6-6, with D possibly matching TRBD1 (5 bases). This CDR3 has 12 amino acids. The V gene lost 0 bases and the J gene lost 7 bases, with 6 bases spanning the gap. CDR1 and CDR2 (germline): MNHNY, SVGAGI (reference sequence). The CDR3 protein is CASSYSGPGYTF. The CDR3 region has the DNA TGTGCCAGCAGTTACTCGGGGCCTGGCTACACCTTC.

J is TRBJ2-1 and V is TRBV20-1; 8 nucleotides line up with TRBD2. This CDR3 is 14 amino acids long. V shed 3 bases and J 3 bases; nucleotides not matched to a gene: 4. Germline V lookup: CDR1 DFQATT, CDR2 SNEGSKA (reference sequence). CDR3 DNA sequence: TGCAGTGCTAGTTGGCTAGCGGGCTACAATGAGCAGTTCTTC. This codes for CSASWLAGYNEQFF.

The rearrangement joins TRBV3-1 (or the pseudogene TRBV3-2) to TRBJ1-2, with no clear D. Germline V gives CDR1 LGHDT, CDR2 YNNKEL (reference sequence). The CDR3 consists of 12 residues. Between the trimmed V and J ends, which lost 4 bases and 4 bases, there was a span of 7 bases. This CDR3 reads CASSPHSYGYTF. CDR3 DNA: TGTGCCAGCAGCCCCCATAGCTATGGCTACACCTTC.

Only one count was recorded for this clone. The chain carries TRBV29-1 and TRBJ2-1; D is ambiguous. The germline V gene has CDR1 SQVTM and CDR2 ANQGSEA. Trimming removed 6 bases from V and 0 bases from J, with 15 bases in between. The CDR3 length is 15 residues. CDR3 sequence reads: CSVASLPGSYNEQFF. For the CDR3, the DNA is TGCAGCGTCGCAAGCCTACCTGGCTCCTACAATGAGCAGTTCTTC.

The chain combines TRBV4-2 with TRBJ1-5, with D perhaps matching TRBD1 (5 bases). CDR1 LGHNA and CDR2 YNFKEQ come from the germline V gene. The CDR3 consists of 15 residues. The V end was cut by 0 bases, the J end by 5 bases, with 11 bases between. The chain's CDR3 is CASSQELQGHQPQHF. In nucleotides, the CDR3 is TGTGCCAGCAGCCAAGAACTGCAGGGCCATCAGCCCCAGCATTTT.

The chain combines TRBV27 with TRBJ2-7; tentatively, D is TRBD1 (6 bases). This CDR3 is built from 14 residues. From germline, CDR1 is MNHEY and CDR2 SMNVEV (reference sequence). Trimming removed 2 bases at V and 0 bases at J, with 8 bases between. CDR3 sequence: CASSLPGDSYEQYF. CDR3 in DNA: TGTGCCAGCAGTTTACCAGGGGACTCCTACGAGCAGTACTTC.

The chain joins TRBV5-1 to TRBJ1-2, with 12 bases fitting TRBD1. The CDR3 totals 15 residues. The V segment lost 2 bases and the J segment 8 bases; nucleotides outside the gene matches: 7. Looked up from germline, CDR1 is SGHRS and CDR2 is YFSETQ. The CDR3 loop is CASSFEGQGAKGYTF. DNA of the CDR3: TGCGCCAGCAGCTTTGAGGGACAGGGGGCGAAAGGCTACACCTTC.

This chain's CDR3 is CASSPVGLAGGTDTQYF. The CDR3 bases are TGTGCCAGCAGCCCAGTGGGACTAGCGGGGGGCACAGATACGCAGTATTTT. The gene calls are TRBV7-2 and TRBJ2-3; 14 positions match TRBD2. V was clipped by 5 bases and J by 1 base; unmatched bases: 5. The CDR3 extends over 17 amino acids. Germline V CDR1 and CDR2: SGHTA, FQGNSA.

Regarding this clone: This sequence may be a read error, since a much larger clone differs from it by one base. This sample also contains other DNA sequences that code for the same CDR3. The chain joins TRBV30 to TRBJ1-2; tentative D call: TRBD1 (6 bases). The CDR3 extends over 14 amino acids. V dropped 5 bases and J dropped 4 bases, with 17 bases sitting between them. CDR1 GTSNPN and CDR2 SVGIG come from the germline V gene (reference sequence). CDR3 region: CAWRGDGGLYGYTF. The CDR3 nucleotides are TGTGCCTGGCGGGGGGACGGGGGCCTCTATGGCTACACCTTC.

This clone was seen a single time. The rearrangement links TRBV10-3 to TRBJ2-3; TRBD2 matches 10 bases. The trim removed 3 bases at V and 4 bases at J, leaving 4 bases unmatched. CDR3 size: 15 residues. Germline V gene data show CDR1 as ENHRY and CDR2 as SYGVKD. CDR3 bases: TGTGCCATCAGTGAACTAGCGGGGCAGTCAGATACGCAGTATTTT. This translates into CAISELAGQSDTQYF.

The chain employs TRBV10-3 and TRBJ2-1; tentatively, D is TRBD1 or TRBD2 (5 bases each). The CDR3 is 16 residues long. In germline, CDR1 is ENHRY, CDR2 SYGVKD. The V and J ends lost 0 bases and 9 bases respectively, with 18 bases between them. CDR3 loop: CAISESGDGGIGEQFF. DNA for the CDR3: TGTGCCATCAGTGAGTCGGGGGACGGTGGAATAGGTGAGCAGTTCTTC.

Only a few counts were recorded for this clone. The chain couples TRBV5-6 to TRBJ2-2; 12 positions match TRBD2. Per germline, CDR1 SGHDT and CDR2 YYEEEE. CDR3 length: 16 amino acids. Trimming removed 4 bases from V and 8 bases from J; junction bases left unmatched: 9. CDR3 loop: CASSQTTSGGPGELFF. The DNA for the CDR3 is TGTGCCAGCAGCCAAACGACTAGCGGGGGACCTGGGGAGCTGTTTTTT.

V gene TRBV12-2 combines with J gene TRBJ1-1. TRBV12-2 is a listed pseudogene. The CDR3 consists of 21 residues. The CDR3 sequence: CASRLAPAEGSSIGLEPEAFF. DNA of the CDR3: TGTGCAAGTCGCTTAGCGCCCGCAGAAGGGTCAAGTATCGGTCTCGAGCCTGAAGCTTTCTTT.

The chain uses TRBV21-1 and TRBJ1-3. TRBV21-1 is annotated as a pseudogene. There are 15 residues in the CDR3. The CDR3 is CASSTKGSPGNTIYF. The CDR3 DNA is TGTGCCAGCAGCACGAAGGGAAGCCCTGGAAACACCATATATTTT.

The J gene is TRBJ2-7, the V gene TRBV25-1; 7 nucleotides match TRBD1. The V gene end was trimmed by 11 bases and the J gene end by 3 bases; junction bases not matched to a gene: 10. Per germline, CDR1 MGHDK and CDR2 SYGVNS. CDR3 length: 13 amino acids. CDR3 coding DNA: TGTGCCTCGAGAGGGGCAGGGGGCTACGAGCAGTACTTC. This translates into CASRGAGGYEQYF.

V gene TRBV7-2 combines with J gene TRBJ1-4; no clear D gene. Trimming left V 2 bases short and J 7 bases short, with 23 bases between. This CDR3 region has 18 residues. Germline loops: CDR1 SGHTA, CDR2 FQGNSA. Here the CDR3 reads CASSLLGDQDLFSEKLFF. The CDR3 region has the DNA TGTGCCAGCAGCTTATTGGGAGACCAAGACCTTTTTAGTGAAAAACTGTTTTTT.

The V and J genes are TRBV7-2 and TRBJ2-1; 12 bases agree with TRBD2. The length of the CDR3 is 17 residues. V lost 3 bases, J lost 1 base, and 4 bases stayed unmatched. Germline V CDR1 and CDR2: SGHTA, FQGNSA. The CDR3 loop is CASSFETSGGSYNEQFF. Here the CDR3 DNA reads TGTGCCAGCAGCTTTGAGACTAGCGGGGGTTCCTACAATGAGCAGTTCTTC. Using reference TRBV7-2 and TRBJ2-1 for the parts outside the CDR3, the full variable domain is GAGVSQSPSNKVTEKGKDVELRCDPISGHTALYWYRQSLGQGLEFLIYFQGNSAPDKSGLPSDRFSAERTGGSVSTLTIQRTQQEDSAVYLCASSFETSGGSYNEQFFGPGTRLTVL.

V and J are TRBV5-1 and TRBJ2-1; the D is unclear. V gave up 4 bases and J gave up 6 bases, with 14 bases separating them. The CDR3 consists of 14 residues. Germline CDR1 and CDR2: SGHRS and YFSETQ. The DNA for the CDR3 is TGCGCCAGCAGCCTGGGCCCCGGTGCCAATGAGCAGTTCTTC. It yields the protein CASSLGPGANEQFF. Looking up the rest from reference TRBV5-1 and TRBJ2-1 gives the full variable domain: KAGVTQTPRYLIKTRGQQVTLSCSPISGHRSVSWYQQTPGQGLQFLFEYFSETQRNKGNFPGRFSGRQFSNSRSEMNVSTLELGDSALYLCASSLGPGANEQFFGPGTRLTVL.

The CDR3 nucleotides are TGCAGCGCTGCTGGTGGGTCCTACAATGAGCAGTTCTTC. Residues: CSAAGGSYNEQFF. This chain links TRBV29-1 with TRBJ2-1; D not certain. The CDR3 has 13 amino acids. V gave up 7 bases and J gave up 1 base, with 11 bases separating them. The V gene's germline CDR1 is SQVTM and CDR2 ANQGSEA.

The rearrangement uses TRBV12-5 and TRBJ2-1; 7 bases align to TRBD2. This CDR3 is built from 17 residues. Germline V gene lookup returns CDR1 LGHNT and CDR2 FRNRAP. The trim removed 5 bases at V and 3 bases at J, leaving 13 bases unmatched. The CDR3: CASGPDVGGRIYNEQFF. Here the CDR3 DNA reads TGTGCTAGTGGTCCCGACGTGGGGGGGAGAATCTACAATGAGCAGTTCTTC. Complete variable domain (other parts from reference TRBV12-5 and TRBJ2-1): DARVTQTPRHKVTEMGQEVTMRCQPILGHNTVFWYRQTMMQGLELLAYFRNRAPLDDSGMPKDRFSAEMPDATLATLKIQPSEPRDSAVYFCASGPDVGGRIYNEQFFGPGTRLTVL.